This T cell receptor (beta chain) was captured by sequencing in a study of blood T cell repertoires in COVID-19 (dated by TCRdb to the early 2020s). Describing the broader study: Samples from collaborators originated in the United States, Italy and Spain and spanned both the acute and convalescent phases of COVID-19. The material from the prospective study consisted of cDNA or gDNA derived from T cells, B-cell-depleted T cells, or PBMCs. Subjects who had been exposed to COVID-19, were actively infected with it, or had recovered from it provided the deeply sampled blood TCRbeta repertoires that made up the dataset. The repertoires were made available in a free public database intended to serve as a resource for research on the immune response to SARS-CoV-2. A de-identified subject ID, COVID-19 status, age in years and sex were almost always included in the sample metadata. Samples were obtained from the ongoing ImmuneRACE study (first 160 participants) and from over 1,000 subjects provided by 6 global collaborators. Where available, HLA class I and class II types were taken from metadata supplied by the sample provider and were not determined by assay-based typing.

Trimming leaves V shorter by 5 bases and J shorter by 4 bases, with the junction holding 4 bases beyond the gene matches. As encoded in the germline V gene (reference sequence), CDR1 is MNHEY while CDR2 is SMNVEV. The CDR3 numbers 13 residues from cysteine through phenylalanine. Only CDR3 DNA remains: 39 bases, in frame from the first base. Each collaborating institution followed its own protocols to collect whole blood in K2EDTA tubes. For TCRbeta analysis, collaborators shipped samples as frozen whole blood, isolated PBMCs, or DNA extracted from either of those sample types. Summary of the overall study and its limitations: The amount of clinical and demographic metadata varied by source and participant and was provided uncurated.

TCRbeta CDR3 regions were amplified from genomic DNA by means of the immunoSEQ Assay, a bias-controlled multiplex PCR. The authors processed their data as follows. The number of nucleated cells in each sample was estimated by amplification of reference gene primers within the assay. To quantify the absolute abundance of each unique TCRbeta CDR3 rearrangement, sequence reads were collapsed and filtered. For each sample, productive Simpson clonality was calculated by taking the square root of Simpson's diversity index across productive rearrangements. The source is immuneACCESS, and TCRdb retained only in-frame sequences with V and J called. Part of the clones is not carried over; for the studies checked, unresolved V genes explain less than half of this, and the remainder is unexplained. That table supplies the V and J calls and clone size; D and trimming were determined from the DNA. The sample table records 25,000 to 35,000 clones; under 80% of these occur just once. The ten most abundant clones make up 7.5% to 8% of the sample.

This clone turned up a few times. Its antigen remains unidentified. No per-base quality is available; no much larger clone lies one base away. The sequenced sample was peripheral blood. The sequence joins TRBV27 to TRBJ1-2; 7 bases in the junction line up with TRBD1. The source of this sequence is a woman aged 65 to 85 with active or convalescent COVID-19. In nucleotide form, the sequence is TGTGCCAGCAGTCCTGGACAGGCCTATGGCTACACCTTC. Translated, it reads CASSPGQAYGYTF.